The TCR beta chain described here comes from a study of T cell responses to AZD1222 COVID-19 vaccine. Sequenced by immunoSEQ multiplex PCR; TCRdb stores in-frame clones only, minus some. Of roughly 100,000 clones listed, about 88% are singletons. Findings and caveats of the study: Donors, mostly white British, included more females; clonal diversity was possibly underestimated. Dominant CD4 TCR responses targeted spike regions 160-218 and 743-854. Of the AZD1222 recipients, only five or six were seropositive at baseline.

About this clone: What it binds is not known.

This clonotype was sampled from an adult in good health. Sequencing used peripheral blood, obtained on day 0 of AZD1222 vaccination.

CDR3 protein: CASSSQRQGTGYGYTF. The CDR3 DNA reads TGTGCCAGCAGTTCCCAGCGTCAAGGGACGGGCTATGGCTACACCTTC. The chain links TRBV6-5 to TRBJ1-2; D possibly corresponds to TRBD1 (5 bases). This CDR3 has 16 amino acids. Between the trimmed V and J ends, which lost 4 bases and 4 bases, there was a span of 19 bases. Germline V gives CDR1 MNHEY, CDR2 SVGAGI.